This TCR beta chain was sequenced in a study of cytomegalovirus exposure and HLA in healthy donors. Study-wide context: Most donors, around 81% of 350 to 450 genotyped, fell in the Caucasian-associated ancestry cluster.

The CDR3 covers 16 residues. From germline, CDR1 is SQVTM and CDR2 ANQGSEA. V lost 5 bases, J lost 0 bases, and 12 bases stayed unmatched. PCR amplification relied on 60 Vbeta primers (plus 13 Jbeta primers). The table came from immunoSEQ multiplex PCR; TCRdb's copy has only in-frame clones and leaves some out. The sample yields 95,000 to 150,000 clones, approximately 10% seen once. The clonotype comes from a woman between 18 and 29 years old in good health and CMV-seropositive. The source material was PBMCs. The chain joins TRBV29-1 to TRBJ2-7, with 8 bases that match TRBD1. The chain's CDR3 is CSVSTVTGGSSYEQYF. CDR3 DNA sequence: TGCAGCGTTTCCACCGTCACAGGGGGTAGCTCCTACGAGCAGTACTTC.